This T cell receptor (beta chain) was identified during a study of T cells after yellow fever vaccination. Study as a whole: Each low-cell-number fraction was prepared by means of SMART-Seq v4 Ultra Low Input. The study's findings and limits: Across the CD4 and CD8 compartments, a small share of clonotypes was present in both. When the response was secondary, it was weaker but reached its peak faster, day 5 versus 15.

This clonotype was counted only a few times. Its antigen remains unidentified. The CDR3 has 12 amino acids. CDR1 SEHNR and CDR2 FQNEAQ come from the germline V gene (reference sequence). With 11 bases removed from V and 5 bases from J, the gap between germline ends came to 16 bases. 5'RACE template switching generated TCR cDNA, adding a universal primer site and UMIs. MiXCR was run by TCRdb on the 5' RACE reads, yielding one entry per CDR3 protein. The data show 150,000 to 200,000 distinct CDR3 sequences, roughly 9.6% seen once. The source material was CD8+ T cells sorted from PBMCs, sampled 15 days after the yellow fever booster vaccination. The sequence was obtained from a man between 18 and 29 years old who received the YFV17D yellow fever vaccine. The chain joins TRBV7-9 to TRBJ2-7; D might be TRBD1 (6 bases). CDR3 protein: CASRTDRHEQYF. The CDR3 DNA follows: TGTGCCTCCCGGACAGACCGGCACGAGCAGTACTTC.